The clone carrying this TCR beta chain was detected a few times. Its target is not known. This sample's TCRbeta library carried unique molecular identifier barcodes. A single record per CDR3 protein comes from TCRdb applying MiXCR to the PCR reads. The table includes tens of thousands of distinct CDR3 sequences, about 40% detected once. The data derive from a study of T-cell reconstitution after alpha-beta-depleted transplantation in children. The study's findings and limits: Where alpha-beta T cells came from about two months after transplant was reportedly several hundred expanded graft clones.

The CDR3 consists of 16 residues. Unmatched junction bases numbered 6, after V lost 5 bases and J lost 0 bases. CDR1 MNHEY and CDR2 SMNVEV come from the germline V gene (reference sequence). The sequencing here drew on PBMCs, mostly from graft donor cells, taken 360 days after TCRalphabeta/CD19-depleted stem cell transplant. This TCR was recovered from a male patient younger than 18 who had a stem cell transplant for acute lymphoblastic leukemia, so the T cells may come from the graft donor. The J gene is TRBJ2-2, the V gene TRBV27; 7 positions agree with TRBD1. The CDR3 reads CASSTTGKTNTGELFF. As DNA, the CDR3 is TGTGCCAGCAGTACGACAGGGAAGACGAACACCGGGGAGCTGTTTTTT.